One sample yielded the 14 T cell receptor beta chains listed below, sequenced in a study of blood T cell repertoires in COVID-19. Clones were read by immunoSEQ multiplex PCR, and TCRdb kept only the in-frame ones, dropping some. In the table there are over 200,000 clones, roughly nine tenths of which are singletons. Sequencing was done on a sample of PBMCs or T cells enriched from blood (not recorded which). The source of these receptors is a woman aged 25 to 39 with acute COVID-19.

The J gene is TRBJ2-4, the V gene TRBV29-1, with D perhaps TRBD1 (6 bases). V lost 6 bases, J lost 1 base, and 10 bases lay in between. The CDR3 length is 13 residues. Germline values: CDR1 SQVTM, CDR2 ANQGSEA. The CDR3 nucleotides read TGCAGCGTCCTCCAGGGGGCCAAAAACATTCAGTACTTC. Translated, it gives CSVLQGAKNIQYF.

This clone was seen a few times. The CDR3 spells CASSWGGNTEAFF. The CDR3 DNA reads TGTGCCAGCAGTTGGGGGGGGAACACTGAAGCTTTCTTT. The chain links TRBV28 to TRBJ1-1, with D tentatively TRBD1 (5 bases). The CDR3 covers 13 residues. Germline loops: CDR1 MDHEN, CDR2 SYDVKM. The V gene lost 4 bases and the J gene lost 1 base, with 7 bases spanning the gap.

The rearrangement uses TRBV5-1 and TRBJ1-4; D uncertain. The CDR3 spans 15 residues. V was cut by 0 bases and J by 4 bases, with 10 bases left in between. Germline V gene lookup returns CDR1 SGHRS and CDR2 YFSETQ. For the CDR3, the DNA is TGCGCCAGCAGCTTGGGGGCAGCTCTTAATGAAAAACTGTTTTTT. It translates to CASSLGAALNEKLFF.

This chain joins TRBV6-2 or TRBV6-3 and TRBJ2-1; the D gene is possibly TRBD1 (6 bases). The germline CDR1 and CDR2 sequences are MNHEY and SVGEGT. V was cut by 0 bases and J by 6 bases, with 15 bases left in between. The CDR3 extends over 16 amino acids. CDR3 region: CASSYSSSGATNEQFF. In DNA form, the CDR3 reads TGTGCCAGCAGTTACTCGAGTTCAGGGGCTACCAATGAGCAGTTCTTC.

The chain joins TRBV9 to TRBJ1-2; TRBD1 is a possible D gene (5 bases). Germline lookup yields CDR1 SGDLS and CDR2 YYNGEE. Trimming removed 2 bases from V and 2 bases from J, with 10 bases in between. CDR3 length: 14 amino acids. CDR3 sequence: CASSVRGLNYGYTF. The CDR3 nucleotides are TGTGCCAGCAGCGTTAGGGGATTGAACTATGGCTACACCTTC.

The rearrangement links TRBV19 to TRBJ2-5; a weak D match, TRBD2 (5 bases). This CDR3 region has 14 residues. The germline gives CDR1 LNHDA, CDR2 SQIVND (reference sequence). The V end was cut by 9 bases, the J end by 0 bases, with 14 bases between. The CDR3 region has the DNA TGTGCCAGCAAAACGAGGGATTACCAAGAGACCCAGTACTTC. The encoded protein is CASKTRDYQETQYF.

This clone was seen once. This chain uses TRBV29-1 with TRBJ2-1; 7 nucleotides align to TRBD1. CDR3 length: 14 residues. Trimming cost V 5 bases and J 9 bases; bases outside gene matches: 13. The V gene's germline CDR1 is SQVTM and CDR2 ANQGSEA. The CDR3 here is CSVTETGFLVEQFF. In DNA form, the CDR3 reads TGCAGCGTTACAGAGACAGGGTTCCTAGTTGAGCAGTTCTTC.

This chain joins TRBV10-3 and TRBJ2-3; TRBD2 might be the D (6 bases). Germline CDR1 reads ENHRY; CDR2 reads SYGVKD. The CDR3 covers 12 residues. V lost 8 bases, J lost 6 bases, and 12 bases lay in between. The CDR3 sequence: CAIGREPDTQYF. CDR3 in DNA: TGTGCCATCGGACGGGAGCCGGATACGCAGTATTTT.

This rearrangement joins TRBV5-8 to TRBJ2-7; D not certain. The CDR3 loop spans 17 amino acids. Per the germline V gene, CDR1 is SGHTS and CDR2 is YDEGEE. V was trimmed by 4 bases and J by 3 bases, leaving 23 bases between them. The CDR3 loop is CASSAEVRVINYYEQYF. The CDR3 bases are TGTGCCAGCAGCGCAGAGGTGAGAGTGATCAACTACTACGAGCAGTACTTC.

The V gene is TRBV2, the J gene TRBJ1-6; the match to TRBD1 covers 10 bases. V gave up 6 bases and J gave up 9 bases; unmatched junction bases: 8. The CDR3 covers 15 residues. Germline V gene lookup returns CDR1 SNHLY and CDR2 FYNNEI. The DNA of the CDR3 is TGTGCCAGCAGCAACTCCGGGACAGGGGTTTCACCCCTCCACTTT. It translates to CASSNSGTGVSPLHF.

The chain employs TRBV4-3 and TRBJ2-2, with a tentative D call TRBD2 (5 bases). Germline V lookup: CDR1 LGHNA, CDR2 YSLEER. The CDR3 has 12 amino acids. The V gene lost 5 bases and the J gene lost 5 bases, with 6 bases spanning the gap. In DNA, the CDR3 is TGCGCCAGCAGCAGGGAGACCGGGGAGCTGTTTTTT. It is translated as CASSRETGELFF.

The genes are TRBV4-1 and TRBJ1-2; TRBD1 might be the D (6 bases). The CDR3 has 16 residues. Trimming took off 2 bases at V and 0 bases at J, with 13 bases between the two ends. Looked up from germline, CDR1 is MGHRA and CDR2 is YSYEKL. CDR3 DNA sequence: TGCGCCAGCAGCCAACTTGGACAGACACCTAACTATGGCTACACCTTC. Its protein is CASSQLGQTPNYGYTF.

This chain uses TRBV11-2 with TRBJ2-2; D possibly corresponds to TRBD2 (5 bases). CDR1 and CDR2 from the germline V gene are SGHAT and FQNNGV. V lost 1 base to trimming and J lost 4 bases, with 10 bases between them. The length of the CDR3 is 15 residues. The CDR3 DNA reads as TGTGCCAGCAGCTTAGTAGGACTTACCACCGGGGAGCTGTTTTTT. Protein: CASSLVGLTTGELFF.

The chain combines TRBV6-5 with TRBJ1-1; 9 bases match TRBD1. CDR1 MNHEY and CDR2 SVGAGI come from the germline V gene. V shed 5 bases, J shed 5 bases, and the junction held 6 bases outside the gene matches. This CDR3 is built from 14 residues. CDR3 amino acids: CASSLQGARTEAFF. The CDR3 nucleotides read TGTGCCAGCAGTCTACAGGGGGCGCGGACTGAAGCTTTCTTT.